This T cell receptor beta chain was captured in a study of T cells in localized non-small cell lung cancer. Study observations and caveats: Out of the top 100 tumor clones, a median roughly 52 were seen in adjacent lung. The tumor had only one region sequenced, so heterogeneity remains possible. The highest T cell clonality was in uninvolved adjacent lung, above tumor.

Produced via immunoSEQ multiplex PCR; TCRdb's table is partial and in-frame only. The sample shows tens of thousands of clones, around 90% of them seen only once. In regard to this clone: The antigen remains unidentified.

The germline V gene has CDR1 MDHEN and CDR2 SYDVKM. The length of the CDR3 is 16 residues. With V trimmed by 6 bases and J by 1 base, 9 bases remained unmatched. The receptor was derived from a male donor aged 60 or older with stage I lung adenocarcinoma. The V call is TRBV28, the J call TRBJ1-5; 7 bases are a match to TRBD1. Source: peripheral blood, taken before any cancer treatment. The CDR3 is CASSQQGSVSNQPQHF. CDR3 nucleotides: TGTGCCAGCAGCCAACAGGGGAGTGTCAGCAATCAGCCCCAGCATTTT.